This T cell receptor beta chain was captured by sequencing in a study of blood T cells in healthy people across ages. Study information: When template switching was applied, about one barcoded beta molecule was captured per two T cells.

This clonotype showed up just a few times. Its antigen remains unknown. The authors ran a second PCR of 7 to 11 cycles using a sample-barcoded 5' primer and a J-beta primer mix. TCRdb independently ran MiXCR on the 5' RACE reads; one entry per CDR3 protein. Of about 640,000 distinct CDR3 sequences in the sample, around three fifths were seen once. Study results and limitations: With donor CMV status unknown, expanded clonotype changes were possibly confounded.

Extracted total RNA amounted to at least 5.5 micrograms for each sample. V dropped 5 bases and J dropped 4 bases, with 12 bases sitting between them. Germline CDR1 is MNHEY and CDR2 is SVGAGI. The CDR3 is 15 amino acids. The sequencing sample was made of blood. V usage is TRBV6-5 and J usage is TRBJ1-6; D remains ambiguous. This TCR derives from a man in his fifties or sixties in good health. The CDR3 DNA is TGTGCCAGCAGTGCGAGTCAGGTTTATAATTCACCCCTCCACTTT. It yields the protein CASSASQVYNSPLHF.